The sequence of this T cell receptor beta chain was determined in a study of Ad26.COV2.S vaccination and SARS-CoV-2 variants. Across the whole study: Recipients of Ad26.COV2.S got it intramuscularly, once or twice 56 days apart. Study results and caveats: Total responses of T cells may have been underestimated by the analyses of TCR breadth and depth. Vaccine and placebo groups showed comparable non-spike TCR breadth.

In the case of this clone: Its antigen is not identified.

There are 16 residues in the CDR3. Germline CDR1 reads SGDLS; CDR2 reads YYNGEE. The germline V and J ends were trimmed by 2 bases and 3 bases, with 16 bases remaining between them. Treatment noted: around 19 received Ad26.COV2.S at low or high dose, single or two shots; roughly five received placebo; per-sample allocation not given. Material that was analyzed had been drawn on day 63 after the first vaccine or placebo injection. An Ad26 vector expressing Wuhan-strain SARS-CoV-2 spike constituted the vaccine. This table comes from immunoSEQ multiplex PCR, and its TCRdb copy is limited to in-frame clones, with some not included. This table holds over 400,000 clones, about 90% found once.

This chain uses TRBV9 with TRBJ2-3; D possibly corresponds to TRBD2 (6 bases). This clonotype originated in a person aged 18-65 years who received the Ad26.COV2.S COVID-19 vaccine or a placebo. The sequencing used peripheral blood, collected in a trial of Ad26.COV2.S vaccine versus placebo. The DNA for the CDR3 is TGTGCCAGCAGCGTCGGGACTGCGCTAGGGACAGATACGCAGTATTTT. This gives the protein CASSVGTALGTDTQYF.